These 8 T cell receptor beta chains came from one sample sequenced in a study of T-cell reconstitution after alpha-beta-depleted transplantation in children. Molecular barcoding with unique molecular identifiers was used for the TCRbeta library. TCRdb independently ran MiXCR on the PCR reads; one entry per CDR3 protein. The top ten clones hold around 35% of a sample with roughly 120,000 distinct CDR3 sequences, about a tenth of them seen once. The sample in question was PBMCs, obtained before TCRalphabeta/CD19-depleted stem cell transplant. All receptors derive from a boy aged 2 to 9 with acute lymphoblastic leukemia, due to receive a stem cell transplant.

In its sample, this clonotype was seen once. The chain is built from TRBV4-1 and TRBJ1-1; a possible D gene is TRBD1 (5 bases). V was pared by 1 base and J by 6 bases, with 15 bases between. Germline lookup yields CDR1 MGHRA and CDR2 YSYEKL. This CDR3 has 15 amino acids. This CDR3 is CASSQGMGIGAEAFF. DNA for the CDR3: TGCGCCAGCAGCCAAGGGATGGGGATAGGGGCTGAAGCTTTCTTT.

In this sample, this clonotype turned up a few times. A read error may explain this, as a much larger clone is one base away. The V gene is TRBV29-1, the J gene TRBJ2-3; TRBD2 aligns across 8 bases. Looked up from germline, CDR1 is SQVTM and CDR2 is ANQGSEA. The CDR3 is 13 residues long. J lost 7 bases, V lost 8 bases, and 11 bases had no gene match. CDR3 nucleotides: TGCAGCTATTCCATCGGGAGGGCAAATACGCAGTATTTT. It codes for CSYSIGRANTQYF.

This clonotype was seen ten or more times. This chain joins TRBV7-8 and TRBJ1-2; D might be TRBD1 (5 bases). Germline values: CDR1 SGHVS, CDR2 FQNEAQ. The CDR3 covers 12 residues. Trimming took 1 base from V and 6 from J, leaving 6 bases between them. CDR3 sequence (DNA): TGTGCCAGCAGCTTAGTAGGGGATGGCTACACCTTC. Protein: CASSLVGDGYTF. Combining the CDR3 with reference TRBV7-8 and TRBJ1-2 gives the whole variable domain GAGVSQSPRYKVAKRGQDVALRCDPISGHVSLFWYQQALGQGPEFLTYFQNEAQLDKSGLPSDRFFAERPEGSVSTLKIQRTQQEDSAVYLCASSLVGDGYTFGSGTRLTVV.

This clonotype was observed many times. This sequence joins TRBV12-3 or TRBV12-4 and TRBJ2-2; D gene uncertain. The CDR3 is 13 amino acids. V was clipped by 3 bases and J by 5 bases, with 7 bases between them. CDR3 DNA sequence: TGTGCCAGCAGTTTTGGGGAAACCGGGGAGCTGTTTTTT. Translated: CASSFGETGELFF.

This clonotype was recorded at least ten times. The chain has TRBV7-3 and TRBJ2-3; weak D call: TRBD1 (6 bases). The germline CDR1 and CDR2 sequences are SGHTA and FQGTGA. Trimming stripped 5 bases from V and 9 bases from J, with 12 bases between. The CDR3 length is 12 residues. CDR3 DNA sequence: TGTGCCAGCAGCCCTGATGGGGGCACGCAGTATTTT. This encodes CASSPDGGTQYF. Using reference TRBV7-3 and TRBJ2-3 for the parts outside the CDR3, the full variable domain is GAGVSQTPSNKVTEKGKYVELRCDPISGHTALYWYRQSLGQGPEFLIYFQGTGAADDSGLPNDRFFAVRPEGSVSTLKIQRTERGDSAVYLCASSPDGGTQYFGPGTRLTVL.

This clonotype was seen repeatedly, ten times or more. The rearrangement uses TRBV20-1 and TRBJ2-3; possible D gene TRBD2, 5 bases. The CDR3 has 16 amino acids. Germline V CDR1 and CDR2: DFQATT, SNEGSKA (reference sequence). The V gene lost 0 bases and the J gene lost 1 base, with 14 bases spanning the gap. The CDR3 loop is CSARDPAGLGTDTQYF. The DNA for the CDR3 is TGCAGTGCTAGAGATCCTGCGGGCCTAGGCACAGATACGCAGTATTTT.

This clonotype was detected many times. This rearrangement joins TRBV12-3 or TRBV12-4 to TRBJ2-1; 7 bases fit TRBD2. The CDR3 loop spans 16 amino acids. J was trimmed by 9 bases and V by 8 bases; bases with no gene match: 19. The CDR3 nucleotides are TGTGCCAGCCGGCCGGGGAGGAGGGAGGGCCGGGGTGAGCAGTTCTTC. Translated, it gives CASRPGRREGRGEQFF.

This clonotype was observed many times. The V and J genes are TRBV7-8 and TRBJ1-1, with D perhaps matching TRBD1 (5 bases). The CDR3 is 14 amino acids. Germline V gene lookup returns CDR1 SGHVS and CDR2 FQNEAQ. Trimming took 5 bases from V and 9 from J, leaving 19 bases between them. The CDR3 spells CASSPQTGDSQAFF. CDR3 nucleotide sequence: TGTGCCAGCAGCCCACAAACGGGAGACAGTCAAGCTTTCTTT.